The 14 T cell receptor beta chains below all came from one sample that was sequenced in a study of cytomegalovirus exposure and HLA in healthy donors. Libraries were prepared by immunoSEQ multiplex PCR; TCRdb keeps only in-frame clonotypes and omits some of them. The sample lists fewer than 200,000 clones; about 89% were seen once. Sequencing was performed on PBMCs. The receptors stem from a man aged 30 to 45 in good health and CMV-seropositive.

The chain uses TRBV7-6 and TRBJ2-2, with 8 bases matching TRBD1. CDR1 is SGHVS and CDR2 is FNYEAQ in the germline V gene. The trim removed 5 bases at V and 6 bases at J, leaving 8 bases unmatched. The CDR3 runs to 15 residues. This chain's CDR3 is CASSPLRGLAGELFF. CDR3 nucleotide sequence: TGTGCCAGCAGCCCCCTCAGGGGGCTTGCCGGGGAGCTGTTTTTT.

The gene calls are TRBV7-6 and TRBJ2-7; possibly TRBD1 or TRBD2 for D (5 bases each). Germline loops: CDR1 SGHVS, CDR2 FNYEAQ. Trimming removed 0 bases from V and 7 bases from J, with 13 bases in between. The CDR3 sequence is 14 residues long. The CDR3 nucleotides read TGTGCCAGCAGCTTAGCGAGGGAAAGGGGTGAGCAGTACTTC. Amino acid sequence: CASSLARERGEQYF. The entire variable domain, with the rest obtained from reference TRBV7-6 and TRBJ2-7, is as follows: GAGVSQSPRYKVTKRGQDVALRCDPISGHVSLYWYRQALGQGPEFLTYFNYEAQQDKSGLPNDRFSAERPEGSISTLTIQRTEQRDSAMYRCASSLARERGEQYFGPGTRLTVT.

The chain joins TRBV11-2 to TRBJ1-2; D is uncertain. This CDR3 is 14 amino acids long. Germline CDR1 is SGHAT and CDR2 is FQNNGV. V was shortened by 5 bases and J by 4 bases, with 14 bases between the two germline ends. This CDR3 is CASSRGPSGYGYTF. In DNA, the CDR3 is TGTGCCAGCAGCCGAGGTCCCTCTGGCTATGGCTACACCTTC.

This clone is medium-sized (0.01 to 0.1%) by share. The V gene is TRBV7-2, the J gene TRBJ1-5; D not certain. Looked up from germline, CDR1 is SGHTA and CDR2 is FQGNSA. CDR3 length: 14 residues. V lost 1 base to trimming and J lost 5 bases, with 9 bases between them. This chain's CDR3 is CASSLGSGHQPQHF. The DNA of the CDR3 is TGTGCCAGCAGCTTAGGATCAGGTCATCAGCCCCAGCATTTT.

V is TRBV5-1 and J is TRBJ1-6; D is perhaps TRBD1 (6 bases). The CDR3 runs 15 residues. V lost 0 bases and J lost 7, with 11 bases in between. Looked up from germline, CDR1 is SGHRS and CDR2 is YFSETQ. The DNA for the CDR3 is TGCGCCAGCAGCTTGGAAGGGGACAAGAATTCACCCCTCCACTTT. Translating gives CASSLEGDKNSPLHF. Drawing the rest from reference TRBV5-1 and TRBJ1-6, the complete variable domain is KAGVTQTPRYLIKTRGQQVTLSCSPISGHRSVSWYQQTPGQGLQFLFEYFSETQRNKGNFPGRFSGRQFSNSRSEMNVSTLELGDSALYLCASSLEGDKNSPLHFGNGTRLTVT.

This chain links TRBV11-3 with TRBJ2-3; unclear D gene. The CDR3 consists of 14 residues. The germline V gene encodes CDR1 SGHNT and CDR2 YENEEA. V lost 6 bases, J lost 2 bases, and 12 bases lay in between. CDR3 amino acids: CASSRRSPTDTQYF. CDR3 DNA sequence: TGTGCCAGCAGTCGACGGTCCCCCACAGATACGCAGTATTTT.

This clone was counted once. J is TRBJ1-5 and V is TRBV15; D unclear. The CDR3 contains 15 residues. CDR1 and CDR2 (germline): LNHNV, YYDKDF (reference sequence). V shed 5 bases and J shed 7 bases, with 18 bases lying between them. Here the CDR3 reads CATSPDGAREQPQHF. For the CDR3, the DNA is TGTGCCACCAGCCCGGACGGTGCCCGTGAACAGCCCCAGCATTTT.

The CDR3 DNA reads as TGTGCCACCATGATGAGCTCCTACAATGAGCAGTTCTTC. Translating gives CATMMSSYNEQFF. This rearrangement joins TRBV15 to TRBJ2-1; D is uncertain. CDR3 length: 13 residues. V gave up 7 bases and J gave up 0 bases, with 7 bases separating them. Germline V lookup: CDR1 LNHNV, CDR2 YYDKDF (reference sequence).

The V call is TRBV28, the J call TRBJ2-7; 9 positions match TRBD1. The CDR3 sequence is 13 residues long. The J segment lost 7 bases and the V segment lost 6 bases, leaving 7 bases of the junction unmatched. Germline CDR1 is MDHEN and CDR2 is SYDVKM. As DNA, the CDR3 is TGTGCCAGCAGCCCGGGGACAGGGTTGGAGCAGTACTTC. Amino acids: CASSPGTGLEQYF.

This rearrangement joins TRBV6-5 to TRBJ2-7; D is ambiguous. This CDR3 comprises 15 residues. V shed 2 bases and J shed 4 bases, with 15 bases lying between them. From germline, CDR1 is MNHEY and CDR2 SVGAGI. CDR3 nucleotides: TGTGCCAGCAGTTACGGCCCCCCCCAAGGGTACGAGCAGTACTTC. Translation: CASSYGPPQGYEQYF.

The chain carries TRBV4-3 and TRBJ1-1; unclear D gene. Per germline, CDR1 LGHNA and CDR2 YSLEER. The V and J ends lost 0 bases and 0 bases respectively, with 11 bases between them. The CDR3 covers 16 residues. The CDR3 protein is CASSQDNSRLNTEAFF. CDR3 coding DNA: TGCGCCAGCAGCCAAGATAACAGCAGACTGAACACTGAAGCTTTCTTT.

This clone was picked up one time. V gene TRBV5-4 combines with J gene TRBJ1-2; TRBD1 agrees at 11 bases. Germline values: CDR1 SGHNT, CDR2 YYREEE (reference sequence). This CDR3 has 16 residues. V trimming: 3 bases; J trimming: 7 bases; junction bases outside the gene matches: 11. CDR3: CASSWPRRDRGSGYTF. The CDR3 coding sequence is TGTGCCAGCAGCTGGCCGAGACGGGACAGGGGGTCTGGCTACACCTTC.

This clone was observed a few times. This chain connects TRBV11-1 to TRBJ2-3, with a possible D match to TRBD2 (5 bases). CDR1 SGHAT and CDR2 FQDESV come from the germline V gene (reference sequence). The CDR3 extends over 15 amino acids. V was trimmed by 1 base and J by 1 base, leaving 9 bases between them. CDR3 in amino acids: CASSLGSRGTDTQYF. The CDR3 DNA is TGTGCCAGCAGCTTAGGGTCGCGGGGCACAGATACGCAGTATTTT.

The table lists this clone with a count of one. The chain joins TRBV6-5 to TRBJ1-4; possible D gene TRBD1, 6 bases. The CDR3 is 14 amino acids. V lost 2 bases and J lost 8, with 12 bases in between. CDR1 MNHEY and CDR2 SVGAGI come from the germline V gene. The CDR3 is CASSYGRGFEKLFF. The CDR3 coding sequence is TGTGCCAGCAGTTACGGCAGGGGATTCGAAAAACTGTTTTTT.